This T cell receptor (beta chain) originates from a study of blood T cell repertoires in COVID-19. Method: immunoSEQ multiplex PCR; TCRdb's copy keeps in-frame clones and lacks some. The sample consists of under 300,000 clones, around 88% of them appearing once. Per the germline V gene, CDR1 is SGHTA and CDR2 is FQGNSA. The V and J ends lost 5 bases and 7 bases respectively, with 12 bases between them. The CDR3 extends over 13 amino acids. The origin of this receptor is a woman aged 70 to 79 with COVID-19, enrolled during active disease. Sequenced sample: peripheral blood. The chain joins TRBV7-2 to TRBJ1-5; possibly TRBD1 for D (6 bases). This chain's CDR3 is CASSRTVSQPQHF. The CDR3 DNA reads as TGTGCCAGCAGCCGGACAGTGTCACAGCCCCAGCATTTT. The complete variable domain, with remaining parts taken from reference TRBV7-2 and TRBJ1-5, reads GAGVSQSPSNKVTEKGKDVELRCDPISGHTALYWYRQSLGQGLEFLIYFQGNSAPDKSGLPSDRFSAERTGGSVSTLTIQRTQQEDSAVYLCASSRTVSQPQHFGDGTRLSIL.